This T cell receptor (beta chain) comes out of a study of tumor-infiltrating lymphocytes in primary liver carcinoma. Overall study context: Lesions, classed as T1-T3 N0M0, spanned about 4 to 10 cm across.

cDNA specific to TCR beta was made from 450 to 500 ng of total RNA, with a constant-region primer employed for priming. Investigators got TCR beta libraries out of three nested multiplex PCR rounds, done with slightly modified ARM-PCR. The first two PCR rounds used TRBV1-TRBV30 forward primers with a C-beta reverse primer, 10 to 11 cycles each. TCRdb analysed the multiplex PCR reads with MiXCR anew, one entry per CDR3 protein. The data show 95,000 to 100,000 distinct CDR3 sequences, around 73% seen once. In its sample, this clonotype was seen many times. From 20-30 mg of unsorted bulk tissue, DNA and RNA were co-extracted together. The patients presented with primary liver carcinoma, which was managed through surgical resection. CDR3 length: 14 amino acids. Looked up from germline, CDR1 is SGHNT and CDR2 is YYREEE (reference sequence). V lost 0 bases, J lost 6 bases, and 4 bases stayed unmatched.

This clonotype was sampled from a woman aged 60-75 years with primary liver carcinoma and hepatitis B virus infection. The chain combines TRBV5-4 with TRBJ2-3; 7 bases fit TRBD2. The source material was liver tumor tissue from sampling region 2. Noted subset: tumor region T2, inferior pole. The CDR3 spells CASSLGGSVDTQYF. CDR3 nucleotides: TGTGCCAGCAGCTTGGGCGGGAGCGTCGATACGCAGTATTTT. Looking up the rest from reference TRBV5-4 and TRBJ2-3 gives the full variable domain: ETGVTQSPTHLIKTRGQQVTLRCSSQSGHNTVSWYQQALGQGPQFIFQYYREEENGRGNFPPRFSGLQFPNYSSELNVNALELDDSALYLCASSLGGSVDTQYFGPGTRLTVL.